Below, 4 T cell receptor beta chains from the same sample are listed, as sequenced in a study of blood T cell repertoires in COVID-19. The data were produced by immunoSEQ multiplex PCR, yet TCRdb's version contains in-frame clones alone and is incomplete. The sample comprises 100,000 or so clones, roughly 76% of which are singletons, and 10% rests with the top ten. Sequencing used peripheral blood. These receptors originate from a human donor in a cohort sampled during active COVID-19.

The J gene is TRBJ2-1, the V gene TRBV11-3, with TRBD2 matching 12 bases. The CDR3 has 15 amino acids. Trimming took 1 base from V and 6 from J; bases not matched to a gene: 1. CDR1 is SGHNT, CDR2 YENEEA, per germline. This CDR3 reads CASSLASGRANEQFF. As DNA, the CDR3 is TGTGCCAGCAGCTTAGCTAGCGGGAGGGCCAATGAGCAGTTCTTC.

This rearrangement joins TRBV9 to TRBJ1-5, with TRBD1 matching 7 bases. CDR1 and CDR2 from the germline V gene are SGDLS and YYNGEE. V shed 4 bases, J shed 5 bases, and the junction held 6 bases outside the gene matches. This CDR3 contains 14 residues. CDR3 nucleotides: TGTGCCAGCAGCACCGGGACAGCCTATCAGCCCCAGCATTTT. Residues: CASSTGTAYQPQHF.

The CDR3 DNA sequence: TGTGCCTGGAGTGTACTGGGTGGTCAGGGGTTCTATGGCTACACCTTC. Protein product: CAWSVLGGQGFYGYTF. This chain connects TRBV30 to TRBJ1-2; possibly TRBD1 for D (6 bases). Germline loops: CDR1 GTSNPN, CDR2 SVGIG (reference sequence). With 0 bases removed from V and 4 bases from J, the gap between germline ends came to 18 bases. The CDR3 consists of 16 residues.

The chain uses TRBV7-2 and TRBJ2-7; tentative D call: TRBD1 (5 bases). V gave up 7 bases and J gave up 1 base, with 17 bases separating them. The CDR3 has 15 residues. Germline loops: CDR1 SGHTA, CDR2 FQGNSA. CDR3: CASTLGPGYSYEQYF. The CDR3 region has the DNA TGTGCCAGCACCTTGGGGCCAGGATATTCCTACGAGCAGTACTTC.